This T cell receptor beta chain was sequenced in a study of blood T cell repertoires in COVID-19. Some clones are missing from TCRdb's copy, which holds only in-frame ones; the method was immunoSEQ multiplex PCR. The profile shows about 170,000 clones, about 80% of them singletons. The TCR comes from a man aged 65 to 85 with active or convalescent COVID-19. Input material: peripheral blood.

As DNA, the CDR3 is TGTGCCAGCAGCTTATACCGGGATTACTACAATGAGCAGTTCTTC. As protein: CASSLYRDYYNEQFF. The chain recombines TRBV7-3 with TRBJ2-1, with D possibly matching TRBD2 (5 bases). CDR1 is SGHTA and CDR2 is FQGTGA in the germline V gene. The length of the CDR3 is 15 residues. The V end was cut by 2 bases, the J end by 3 bases, with 11 bases between.